The 2 T cell receptor beta chains in this list originate from one sample, sequenced in a study of control samples from healthy donors and cancer patients. The repertoire was sequenced with immunoSEQ multiplex PCR; TCRdb's copy has only in-frame clones and lacks some. The sample contains 110,000 to 150,000 clones, about 89% of which appear only once. Sequencing was carried out using blood. Receptor source: a man between 18 and 35 years old in good health.

The J gene is TRBJ2-7, the V gene TRBV3-1 (or the pseudogene TRBV3-2), with 7 bases lining up with TRBD1. With V trimmed by 4 bases and J by 9 bases, 3 bases remained unmatched. Germline V gene sequence: CDR1 LGHDT, CDR2 YNNKEL (reference sequence). This CDR3 is 11 amino acids long. The CDR3 protein is CASSPGQRQYF. The CDR3 nucleotides are TGTGCCAGCAGCCCGGGACAGCGGCAGTACTTC.

J is TRBJ1-1 and V is TRBV19; the D is unclear. Per the germline V gene, CDR1 is LNHDA and CDR2 is SQIVND (reference sequence). The V and J ends lost 2 bases and 4 bases respectively, with 8 bases between them. The CDR3 consists of 13 residues. CDR3 sequence (DNA): TGTGCCAGTAGTATATGGGGAGGCACTGAAGCTTTCTTT. It encodes CASSIWGGTEAFF.